A selection of T cell receptor beta chains follows, all from one sample in a study of CD8 T cells in Susac syndrome. TCRdb re-analysed the immunoSEQ multiplex PCR reads in MiXCR, keeping a single row per CDR3 protein. Of 250,000 to 350,000 distinct CDR3 sequences in the sample, approximately 84% are singletons; the top ten hold 0.11%. Sequencing used CD8+ T cells from PBMCs. These receptor sequences come from a human donor with multiple sclerosis. The CDR3 runs from the conserved cysteine through the conserved F or W. Fields, in order: V gene, CDR3 length, CDR3 protein.

TRBV6-1 15 CASSLLPRSTDTQYF
TRBV14 15 CASSPVRQLNTEAFF
TRBV27 16 CASSFLGQEGTDTQYF
TRBV10-3 13 CAARQGSNQPQHF
TRBV29-1 14 CSAQPGQNGGELFF
TRBV28 16 CASSADRAGANEKLFF
TRBV27 14 CASSSVGTNTEAFF
TRBV25-1 13 CASSLGTANEAFF
TRBV2 13 CASSDQGGTEQYF
TRBV27 16 CASSLKGGGPPPEQFF
TRBV18 15 CASALAGEGYNEQFF
TRBV10-3 15 CAIRSPTGSGNTIYF
TRBV7-9 13 CASSLGGQGAQYF
TRBV6-5 17 CASSYERESALRNEQFF
TRBV6-4 16 CASSDEAGESTDTQYF
TRBV15 11 CATSDAYEQYF
TRBV6-5 16 CASSLLQGLNTGELFF
TRBV30 12 CAWSARISEAFF